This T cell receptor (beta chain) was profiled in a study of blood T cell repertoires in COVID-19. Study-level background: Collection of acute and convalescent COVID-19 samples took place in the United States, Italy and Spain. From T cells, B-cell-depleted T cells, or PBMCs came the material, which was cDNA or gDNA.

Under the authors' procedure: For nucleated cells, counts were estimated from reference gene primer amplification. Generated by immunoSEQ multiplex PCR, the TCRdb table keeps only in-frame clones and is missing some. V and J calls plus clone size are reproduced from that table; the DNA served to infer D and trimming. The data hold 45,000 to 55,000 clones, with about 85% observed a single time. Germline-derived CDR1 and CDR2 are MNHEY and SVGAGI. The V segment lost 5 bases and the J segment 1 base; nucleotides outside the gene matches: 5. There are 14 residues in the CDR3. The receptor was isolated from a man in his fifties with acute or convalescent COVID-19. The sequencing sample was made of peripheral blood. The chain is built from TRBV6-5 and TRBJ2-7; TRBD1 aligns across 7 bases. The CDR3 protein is CASSRTGESYEQYF. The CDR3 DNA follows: TGTGCCAGCAGTCGGACAGGCGAATCCTACGAGCAGTACTTC.